The next 3 T cell receptor beta chains were all read from a single sample in a study of T cell responses to AZD1222 COVID-19 vaccine (dated by TCRdb to about 2021). The time point label, read with the paper, signifies: about 28 days (+/-7) after the second vaccine dose. Receptors were amplified or captured by the immunoSEQ multiplex PCR assay. TCRdb obtained this table from immuneACCESS and retained in-frame rearrangements with V and J assigned. These tables miss some clones; where compared with another copy, unresolved V genes account for less than half of the shortfall, and the remainder is unexplained. The table for this sample lists some 130,000 clones; about 90% of them were counted only once. Around 2.5% of the sample is held by the ten biggest clonotypes. The material sequenced was peripheral blood, taken 28 days after the second AZD1222 dose. Every receptor here comes from an adult who received the AZD1222 COVID-19 vaccine.

The genes are TRBV4-3 and TRBJ1-1; no clear D. The V gene's germline CDR1 is LGHNA and CDR2 YSLEER. The CDR3 contains 17 residues. V was pared by 0 bases and J by 5 bases, with 19 bases between. This CDR3 reads CASSQDLSMRRWTEAFF. The CDR3, as DNA: TGCGCCAGCAGCCAAGATCTGTCTATGAGACGTTGGACTGAAGCTTTCTTT.

In its sample, this clone was seen a few times. The chain joins TRBV4-3 to TRBJ1-2; 7 bases agree with TRBD1. Germline lookup yields CDR1 LGHNA and CDR2 YSLEER. The CDR3 extends over 17 amino acids. With V trimmed by 0 bases and J by 8 bases, 15 bases remained unmatched. The CDR3 DNA sequence: TGCGCCAGCAGCCAAGATTGGGGTCTGACAGGGTCTGAGGGCTACACCTTC. Translating gives CASSQDWGLTGSEGYTF.

The J gene is TRBJ2-7, the V gene TRBV5-4; no clear D gene. The CDR3 runs 13 residues. V lost 2 bases, J lost 5 bases, and 11 bases lay in between. Germline V gene data show CDR1 as SGHNT and CDR2 as YYREEE (reference sequence). CDR3 sequence: CASSFVFTHEQYF. The DNA of the CDR3 is TGTGCCAGCAGCTTTGTCTTCACCCACGAGCAGTACTTC.